The entry that follows covers one T cell receptor (beta chain) sequence. The data were obtained in a study of T cell repertoires in cytomegalovirus infection. TCRdb recomputed calls from the reads with MiXCR, one row per CDR3 protein. The sample holds about 230,000 distinct CDR3 sequences, roughly 20% seen once. V gave up 7 bases and J gave up 10 bases, with 16 bases separating them. The CDR3 contains 12 residues. The sequenced material came from CD8+ T cells from PBMCs. The TCR originated in a human donor in good health (CMV status not recorded). Some clones in this sample may be carry-over from other donors' samples. The chain has TRBV12-3 or TRBV12-4 and TRBJ2-5, with D perhaps matching TRBD1 or TRBD2 (5 bases each). The CDR3 protein is CASNEGQGDQYF. As DNA, the CDR3 is TGTGCCAGCAACGAGGGCCAAGGGGACCAGTACTTC.